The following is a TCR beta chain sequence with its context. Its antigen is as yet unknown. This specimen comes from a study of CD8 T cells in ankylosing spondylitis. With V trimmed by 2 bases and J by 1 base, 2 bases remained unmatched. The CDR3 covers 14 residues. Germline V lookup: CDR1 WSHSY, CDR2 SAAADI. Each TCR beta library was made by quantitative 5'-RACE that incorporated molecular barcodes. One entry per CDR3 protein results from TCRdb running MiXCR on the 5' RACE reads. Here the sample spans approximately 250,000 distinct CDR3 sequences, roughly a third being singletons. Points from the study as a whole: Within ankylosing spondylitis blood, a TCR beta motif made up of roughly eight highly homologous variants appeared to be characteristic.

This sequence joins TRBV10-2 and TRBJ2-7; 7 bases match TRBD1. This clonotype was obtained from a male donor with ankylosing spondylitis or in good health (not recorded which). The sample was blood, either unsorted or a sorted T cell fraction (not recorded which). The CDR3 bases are TGCGCCAGCAGTGAGGCCAGGGGGTCCTACGAGCAGTACTTC. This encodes CASSEARGSYEQYF.